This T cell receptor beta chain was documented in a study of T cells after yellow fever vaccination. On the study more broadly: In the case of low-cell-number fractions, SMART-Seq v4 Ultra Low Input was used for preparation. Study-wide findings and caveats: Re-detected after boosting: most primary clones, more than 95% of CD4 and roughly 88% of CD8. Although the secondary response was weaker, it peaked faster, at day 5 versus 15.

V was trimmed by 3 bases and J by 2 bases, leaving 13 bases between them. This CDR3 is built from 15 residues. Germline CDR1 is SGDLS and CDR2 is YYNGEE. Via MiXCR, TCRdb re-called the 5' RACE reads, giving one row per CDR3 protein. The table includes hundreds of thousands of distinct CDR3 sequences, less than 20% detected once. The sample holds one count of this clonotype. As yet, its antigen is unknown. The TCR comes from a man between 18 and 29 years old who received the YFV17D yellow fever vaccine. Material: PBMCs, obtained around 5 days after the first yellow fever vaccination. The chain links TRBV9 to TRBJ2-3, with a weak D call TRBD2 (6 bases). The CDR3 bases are TGTGCCAGCAGCGGCGGGGTCCCTTCCACAGATACGCAGTATTTT. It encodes CASSGGVPSTDTQYF.